The next 9 T cell receptor beta chains were all read from a single sample in a study of T cell repertoires in cytomegalovirus infection. TCRdb analysed the reads with MiXCR anew, one entry per CDR3 protein. The sample lists roughly 990,000 distinct CDR3 sequences; more than 25% were seen once. For these TCRs, the target antigens are not known. This specimen consisted of cultured CD8+ T cells from PBMCs, obtained from culture after CMV antigen stimulation. Every receptor here comes from a human donor in good health (CMV status not recorded). Some clones in this sample may be carry-over from other donors' samples.

The chain combines TRBV25-1 with TRBJ2-3; 13 nucleotides match TRBD2. V trimming: 5 bases; J trimming: 5 bases; junction bases outside the gene matches: 10. The length of the CDR3 is 17 residues. Germline-derived CDR1 and CDR2 are MGHDK and SYGVNS. The CDR3 loop is CASSLQLAGGPKDTQYF. The CDR3 coding sequence is TGTGCCAGCAGTCTACAACTAGCGGGGGGGCCGAAAGATACGCAGTATTTT. Complete variable domain (other parts from reference TRBV25-1 and TRBJ2-3): EADIYQTPRYLVIGTGKKITLECSQTMGHDKMYWYQQDPGMELHLIHYSYGVNSTEKGDLSSESTVSRIRTEHFPLTLESARPSHTSQYLCASSLQLAGGPKDTQYFGPGTRLTVL.

The sample holds a few counts of this clonotype. The V call is TRBV28, the J call TRBJ1-4; possible D gene TRBD1, 6 bases. CDR1 and CDR2 (germline): MDHEN, SYDVKM. The CDR3 is 15 amino acids. The V gene lost 7 bases and the J gene lost 0 bases, with 12 bases spanning the gap. Here the CDR3 reads CASKGGVATNEKLFF. The CDR3 region has the DNA TGTGCCAGCAAGGGGGGGGTTGCAACTAATGAAAAACTGTTTTTT.

This clonotype was recorded a few times. The gene calls are TRBV12-3 or TRBV12-4 and TRBJ2-7; the D is unclear. V lost 7 bases to trimming and J lost 4 bases, with 14 bases between them. This CDR3 is 13 amino acids long. This CDR3 reads CASNLTQTYEQYV. CDR3 bases: TGTGCCAGCAATCTGACACAAACTTACGAGCAGTACGTC.

This clonotype has only a few counts. The chain combines TRBV4-1 with TRBJ2-7; no reliable D call. The CDR3 runs 12 residues. Germline-derived CDR1 and CDR2 are MGHRA and YSYEKL. The V and J ends lost 1 base and 5 bases respectively, with 6 bases between them. CDR3 amino acids: CASSQAVDEQYF. The CDR3 bases are TGCGCCAGCAGCCAAGCAGTGGACGAGCAGTACTTC.

This chain connects TRBV19 to TRBJ1-1, with 10 bases aligning to TRBD1. The trim removed 6 bases at V and 4 bases at J, leaving 5 bases unmatched. The CDR3 extends over 14 amino acids. Germline CDR1 and CDR2: LNHDA and SQIVND (reference sequence). CDR3 amino acids: CASSRQGAVTEAFF. CDR3 in DNA: TGTGCCAGTAGCCGACAGGGGGCCGTCACTGAAGCTTTCTTT.

The gene calls are TRBV12-3 or TRBV12-4 and TRBJ2-7; TRBD1 might be the D (5 bases). The CDR3 extends over 13 amino acids. Trimming took off 3 bases at V and 4 bases at J, with 10 bases between the two ends. In DNA form, the CDR3 reads TGTGCCAGCAGTTTTAACAGGTTTTACGAGCAGTACTTC. Translated, it gives CASSFNRFYEQYF.

This clonotype was picked up a small number of times. The chain recombines TRBV7-2 with TRBJ2-5; 9 bases fit TRBD2. CDR1 is SGHTA and CDR2 is FQGNSA in the germline V gene. The CDR3 totals 16 residues. Losses at the gene ends were 7 bases for V and 5 bases for J; bases not matched to a gene: 14. CDR3: CASTTLPAGGRETQYF. In DNA form, the CDR3 reads TGTGCCAGCACCACCCTCCCAGCGGGGGGTAGGGAGACCCAGTACTTC.

CDR3 residues: CASSPEGPYQPQHF. The CDR3 DNA is TGCGCCAGCAGCCCGGAAGGGCCCTATCAGCCCCAGCATTTT. This chain links TRBV5-1 with TRBJ1-5; D remains unclear. CDR3 length: 14 amino acids. V lost 4 bases and J 5 bases, leaving 13 bases between the germline ends. The germline CDR1 and CDR2 sequences are SGHRS and YFSETQ.

This clonotype has just a few counts. The chain is built from TRBV5-1 and TRBJ2-1, with 7 bases aligning to TRBD1. The J segment lost 10 bases and the V segment lost 0 bases, leaving 10 bases of the junction unmatched. The germline CDR1 and CDR2 sequences are SGHRS and YFSETQ. The CDR3 is 15 residues long. The chain's CDR3 is CASSLVRDRVSEQFF. In DNA, the CDR3 is TGCGCCAGCAGCTTGGTTCGTGACAGGGTTTCAGAGCAGTTCTTC.